A single sample gave rise to the 29 T cell receptor beta chains below, sequenced in a study of blood T cell repertoires in COVID-19. Measured with immunoSEQ multiplex PCR; TCRdb has only the in-frame clones, and not every one. The sample gives 200,000 or so clones, approximately 84% of which show up once; under 2% is in the top ten. Sequencing input: PBMCs or T cells enriched from blood (not recorded which). These TCRs come from a man aged 60-69 years who had recovered from COVID-19.

The count of this clone is one. The V gene is TRBV16, the J gene TRBJ2-2, with D possibly matching TRBD1 (6 bases). V dropped 4 bases and J dropped 1 base, with 7 bases sitting between them. The CDR3 runs 14 residues. Germline lookup yields CDR1 KGHSY and CDR2 FQNENV. CDR3 amino acids: CASSPDRNTGELFF. The CDR3 DNA reads TGTGCCAGCAGCCCGGACAGGAACACCGGGGAGCTGTTTTTT.

V gene TRBV5-1 combines with J gene TRBJ1-2; TRBD1 might be the D (6 bases). Between the trimmed V and J ends, which lost 4 bases and 3 bases, there was a span of 7 bases. CDR3 length: 12 residues. Germline assignment: CDR1 SGHRS and CDR2 YFSETQ. The CDR3 bases are TGCGCCAGCAGCCCAGGGGACTATGGCTACACCTTC. It codes for CASSPGDYGYTF.

The chain's CDR3 is CASSSYDSGNTIYF. The CDR3, as DNA: TGTGCCAGCAGCTCGTATGACAGTGGAAACACCATATATTTT. V usage is TRBV7-2 and J usage is TRBJ1-3; TRBD1 is a possible D gene (5 bases). The CDR3 is 14 amino acids. Trimming stripped 4 bases from V and 3 bases from J, with 10 bases between. Germline CDR1 is SGHTA and CDR2 is FQGNSA.

CDR3 sequence reads: CASSLDKEGALHF. CDR3 nucleotide sequence: TGTGCCAGCAGCTTGGACAAGGAAGGGGCCCTCCACTTT. The genes are TRBV5-8 and TRBJ1-6; a weak D match, TRBD1 (5 bases). This CDR3 region has 13 residues. With 0 bases removed from V and 14 bases from J, the gap between germline ends came to 12 bases. Germline CDR1 is SGHTS and CDR2 is YDEGEE.

The chain employs TRBV4-1 and TRBJ1-4, with 7 bases fitting TRBD1. The CDR3 totals 14 residues. Germline-derived CDR1 and CDR2 are MGHRA and YSYEKL. With V trimmed by 3 bases and J by 2 bases, 0 bases remained unmatched. The CDR3: CASSQTGTNEKLFF. The CDR3 DNA reads TGCGCCAGCAGCCAGACAGGGACTAATGAAAAACTGTTTTTT.

The CDR3 loop is CASSRRQGERTGYGYTF. CDR3 sequence (DNA): TGTGCCAGCAGTCGAAGACAGGGGGAAAGGACTGGTTATGGCTACACCTTC. The V gene is TRBV5-6, the J gene TRBJ1-2; TRBD1 aligns across 9 bases. In germline, CDR1 is SGHDT, CDR2 YYEEEE. J was trimmed by 5 bases and V by 5 bases; bases with no gene match: 16. CDR3 length: 17 residues. The full variable domain, with the rest looked up from reference TRBV5-6 and TRBJ1-2, is DAGVTQSPTHLIKTRGQQVTLRCSPKSGHDTVSWYQQALGQGPQFIFQYYEEEERQRGNFPDRFSGHQFPNYSSELNVNALLLGDSALYLCASSRRQGERTGYGYTFGSGTRLTVV.

The chain couples TRBV2 to TRBJ1-6; weak D call: TRBD1 (5 bases). CDR3 length: 14 amino acids. V lost 4 bases and J 7 bases, leaving 11 bases between the germline ends. The germline V gene encodes CDR1 SNHLY and CDR2 FYNNEI. DNA for the CDR3: TGTGCCAGCAGTGGGACCGGGGGGAATTCACCCCTCCACTTT. Its translation is CASSGTGGNSPLHF.

This clone was seen a single time. The rearrangement joins TRBV5-5 to TRBJ1-2; 8 bases agree with TRBD1. Germline CDR1 and CDR2: SGHKS and YYEKEE (reference sequence). This CDR3 region has 15 residues. V dropped 4 bases and J dropped 2; count of bases not matched to a gene: 7. This CDR3 is CASSPSDRANYGYTF. The CDR3, as DNA: TGTGCCAGCAGCCCCTCGGACAGGGCGAACTATGGCTACACCTTC.

The chain carries TRBV19 and TRBJ1-2; 11 nucleotides align to TRBD1. CDR3 length equals 15 residues. The germline V gene has CDR1 LNHDA and CDR2 SQIVND (reference sequence). Trimming removed 5 bases from V and 2 bases from J; junction bases left unmatched: 4. CDR3 sequence (DNA): TGTGCCAGTAGTGCCTGGACAGGGGGCAACTATGGCTACACCTTC. Translating gives CASSAWTGGNYGYTF.

The chain joins TRBV20-1 to TRBJ2-7; 12 bases fit TRBD2. Losses at the gene ends were 3 bases for V and 1 base for J; bases not matched to a gene: 10. Looked up from germline, CDR1 is DFQATT and CDR2 is SNEGSKA (reference sequence). This CDR3 region has 17 residues. CDR3 sequence reads: CSASRPGLAGGSYEQYF. CDR3 DNA sequence: TGCAGTGCTAGTCGACCGGGACTAGCGGGCGGATCCTACGAGCAGTACTTC.

The rearrangement links TRBV3-1 (or the pseudogene TRBV3-2) to TRBJ1-5, with D tentatively TRBD1 (5 bases). Trimming cost V 1 base and J 7 bases, with 17 bases left between them. The germline V gene encodes CDR1 LGHDT and CDR2 YNNKEL (reference sequence). The CDR3 totals 16 residues. The DNA of the CDR3 is TGTGCCAGCAGCCAAGGAACTATAGGGGCGGAACAGCCCCAGCATTTT. Its protein is CASSQGTIGAEQPQHF.

The gene calls are TRBV11-3 and TRBJ2-1; 7 positions match TRBD1. Germline V gene lookup returns CDR1 SGHNT and CDR2 YENEEA. V shed 2 bases and J 6 bases; nucleotides not matched to a gene: 4. The CDR3 length is 14 residues. The CDR3 sequence is CASSLTGVGNEQFF. DNA for the CDR3: TGTGCCAGCAGCTTAACAGGGGTTGGCAATGAGCAGTTCTTC.

The CDR3: CASMASGANLYEQYF. The CDR3 DNA reads as TGTGCCAGCATGGCTAGCGGGGCCAATCTCTACGAGCAGTACTTC. This chain connects TRBV2 to TRBJ2-7, with 9 nucleotides matching TRBD2. CDR1 is SNHLY and CDR2 is FYNNEI in the germline V gene. The CDR3 totals 15 residues. V lost 7 bases, J lost 3 bases, and 10 bases stayed unmatched. The full variable domain, in which reference TRBV2 and TRBJ2-7 provide the parts outside the CDR3, is EPEVTQTPSHQVTQMGQEVILRCVPISNHLYFYWYRQILGQKVEFLVSFYNNEISEKSEIFDDQFSVERPDGSNFTLKIRSTKLEDSAMYFCASMASGANLYEQYFGPGTRLTVT.

The chain has TRBV27 and TRBJ1-1; 11 bases map to TRBD1. CDR1 is MNHEY and CDR2 is SMNVEV in the germline V gene (reference sequence). The length of the CDR3 is 15 residues. V was clipped by 6 bases and J by 3 bases; unmatched bases: 6. CDR3 protein: CASSNRGQGDTEAFF. The CDR3, as DNA: TGTGCCAGCAGCAACCGGGGACAGGGGGACACTGAAGCTTTCTTT.

The CDR3 DNA follows: TGTGCCAGCAGTTCGACAGGGGTTGGGGCCAACGTCCTGACTTTC. Its translation is CASSSTGVGANVLTF. The chain employs TRBV6-5 and TRBJ2-6; the match to TRBD1 covers 8 bases. This CDR3 is built from 15 residues. Germline V gene sequence: CDR1 MNHEY, CDR2 SVGAGI. J gave up 3 bases and V 4 bases, and 2 bases lay outside the gene matches.

This chain links TRBV7-2 with TRBJ2-2; tentative D call: TRBD1 (6 bases). V was pared by 8 bases and J by 0 bases, with 7 bases between. This CDR3 has 13 amino acids. Germline CDR1 SGHTA, CDR2 FQGNSA. The CDR3 spells CASGTPNTGELFF. DNA for the CDR3: TGTGCCAGCGGGACACCGAACACCGGGGAGCTGTTTTTT.

The chain uses TRBV6-5 and TRBJ1-6, with a tentative D call TRBD1 (5 bases). Germline V gene sequence: CDR1 MNHEY, CDR2 SVGAGI. The CDR3 sequence is 16 residues long. The V gene lost 0 bases and the J gene lost 7 bases, with 13 bases spanning the gap. The CDR3, as DNA: TGTGCCAGCAGTTACTCTCCGGCCAGGGAAAATTCACCCCTCCACTTT. This encodes CASSYSPARENSPLHF.

The chain carries TRBV7-2 and TRBJ1-2; D uncertain. There are 14 residues in the CDR3. V dropped 1 base and J dropped 5 bases, with 11 bases sitting between them. The V gene's germline CDR1 is SGHTA and CDR2 FQGNSA. Here the CDR3 reads CASSLVWEGYGYTF. The CDR3 bases are TGTGCCAGCAGCTTAGTATGGGAGGGTTATGGCTACACCTTC.

In this sample, this clone turned up once. The chain recombines TRBV27 with TRBJ2-7; D is possibly TRBD1 (6 bases). The V and J ends lost 3 bases and 3 bases respectively, with 15 bases between them. Germline lookup yields CDR1 MNHEY and CDR2 SMNVEV (reference sequence). CDR3 length: 15 amino acids. Here the CDR3 DNA reads TGTGCCAGCAGTTTCAATCTCGGACAGCACTACGAGCAGTACTTC. Its protein is CASSFNLGQHYEQYF.

For this clone: Other nucleotide sequences in the sample specify the same CDR3. V and J are TRBV7-3 and TRBJ2-5, with unresolved D. Germline V gene lookup returns CDR1 SGHTA and CDR2 FQGTGA. Trimming left V 3 bases short and J 5 bases short, with 10 bases between. The CDR3 has 13 residues. The CDR3 DNA reads as TGTGCCAGCAGCTTGAATCCCAGGGAGACCCAGTACTTC. Translating gives CASSLNPRETQYF.

The chain links TRBV9 to TRBJ1-1; 9 nucleotides match TRBD1. The V gene's germline CDR1 is SGDLS and CDR2 YYNGEE. The CDR3 is made up of 14 amino acids. V shed 3 bases, J shed 3 bases, and the junction held 3 bases outside the gene matches. The CDR3 DNA follows: TGTGCCAGCAGCGAAACAGGGGGCTACACTGAAGCTTTCTTT. This gives the protein CASSETGGYTEAFF.

This chain uses TRBV9 with TRBJ2-5, with 8 bases fitting TRBD1. Germline-derived CDR1 and CDR2 are SGDLS and YYNGEE. The CDR3 loop spans 16 amino acids. The V and J ends lost 0 bases and 4 bases, in that order; junction bases with no gene match: 8. In DNA form, the CDR3 reads TGTGCCAGCAGCGTAGCTGGGGCAGGGGGCGGAGAGACCCAGTACTTC. Translating gives CASSVAGAGGGETQYF.

J is TRBJ1-2 and V is TRBV27, with 12 positions matching TRBD1. V was clipped by 7 bases and J by 9 bases; unmatched bases: 15. The germline CDR1 and CDR2 sequences are MNHEY and SMNVEV (reference sequence). This CDR3 has 16 residues. CDR3 protein: CASKTRIGTGGFSYTF. CDR3 in DNA: TGTGCCAGCAAAACCCGAATTGGGACAGGGGGCTTTAGCTACACCTTC.

The V gene is TRBV4-3, the J gene TRBJ2-5, with a weak D call TRBD1 (6 bases). The ends were cut back, 0 bases at V and 4 bases at J, with 12 bases in the middle. The CDR3 loop spans 15 amino acids. Per germline, CDR1 LGHNA and CDR2 YSLEER. CDR3 loop: CASSQDISRGETQYF. CDR3 bases: TGCGCCAGCAGCCAAGATATCAGCAGGGGAGAGACCCAGTACTTC.

This chain connects TRBV5-4 to TRBJ2-1; 8 nucleotides align to TRBD1. From germline, CDR1 is SGHNT and CDR2 YYREEE (reference sequence). CDR3 size: 16 residues. With 2 bases clipped from V and 4 bases from J, the junction kept 8 bases outside the gene matches. The CDR3 nucleotides are TGTGCCAGCAGCTTTGGTCGGCAGGGGGCGTACAATGAGCAGTTCTTC. Its translation: CASSFGRQGAYNEQFF.

The V and J genes are TRBV7-9 and TRBJ2-5; D gene unclear. V dropped 4 bases and J dropped 7 bases, with 7 bases sitting between them. In germline, CDR1 is SEHNR, CDR2 FQNEAQ (reference sequence). This CDR3 is built from 11 residues. The CDR3 loop reads CASSSDRTQYF. The CDR3 DNA follows: TGTGCCAGCAGCTCAGATCGGACCCAGTACTTC. The entire variable domain, with the rest obtained from reference TRBV7-9 and TRBJ2-5, is as follows: DTGVSQNPRHKITKRGQNVTFRCDPISEHNRLYWYRQTLGQGPEFLTYFQNEAQLEKSRLLSDRFSAERPKGSFSTLEIQRTEQGDSAMYLCASSSDRTQYFGPGTRLLVL.

This clone occurred once. This sequence joins TRBV18 and TRBJ2-2; maybe TRBD2 (6 bases). The CDR3 is 16 residues long. Trimming shortened V by 6 bases and J by 1 base, and 15 bases separated the two germline ends. The germline gives CDR1 KGHSH, CDR2 LQKENI. CDR3 DNA: TGTGCCAGCTCCCGCGCCGGGAGACAGAACACCGGGGAGCTGTTTTTT. Translated, it gives CASSRAGRQNTGELFF.

The rearrangement joins TRBV18 to TRBJ2-3; the D gene is possibly TRBD2 (6 bases). Germline V gene lookup returns CDR1 KGHSH and CDR2 LQKENI. This CDR3 is built from 18 residues. V gave up 3 bases and J gave up 4 bases, with 23 bases separating them. In DNA form, the CDR3 reads TGTGCCAGCTCACCTAGCCCGGGAGCCGGGGGTATCCCAGATACGCAGTATTTT. Its translation: CASSPSPGAGGIPDTQYF.

The V gene is TRBV3-1 (or the pseudogene TRBV3-2), the J gene TRBJ1-1; D call uncertain. Germline CDR1 reads LGHDT; CDR2 reads YNNKEL (reference sequence). V was pared by 0 bases and J by 3 bases, with 5 bases between. This CDR3 spans 13 amino acids. CDR3: CASSQDLDTEAFF. In nucleotides, the CDR3 is TGTGCCAGCAGCCAAGATCTCGACACTGAAGCTTTCTTT.